Below, 26 T cell receptor beta chains from the same sample are listed, as sequenced in a study of cytomegalovirus exposure and HLA in healthy donors. Here immunoSEQ multiplex PCR was the method, and the copy in TCRdb shows in-frame clones only, minus some. The repertoire has approximately 73,000 clones, about 95% of them found once; the top ten carry about 3.5%. Sequenced material: PBMCs. These receptors came from a man aged 18 to 30 in good health and CMV-seronegative.

In this sample, this clone turned up once. V is TRBV6-5 and J is TRBJ2-1; the D gene is possibly TRBD2 (7 bases). The length of the CDR3 is 14 residues. CDR1 is MNHEY, CDR2 SVGAGI, per germline. V was cut by 8 bases and J by 2 bases, with 13 bases left in between. CDR3 in amino acids: CASCLRGPYNEQFF. In nucleotides, the CDR3 is TGTGCCAGCTGTCTGCGGGGGCCCTACAATGAGCAGTTCTTC.

The chain uses TRBV4-2 and TRBJ2-3, with 11 bases matching TRBD2. Germline trimming cut 0 bases from V and 2 bases from J; bases unmatched to any gene: 7. This CDR3 is built from 18 residues. Germline V lookup: CDR1 LGHNA, CDR2 YNFKEQ. The CDR3 nucleotides read TGTGCCAGCAGCCAAGATGGGCCTAGCGGGGGGCCCACAGATACGCAGTATTTT. It specifies CASSQDGPSGGPTDTQYF.

The genes are TRBV7-2 and TRBJ1-4; a possible D gene is TRBD1 (5 bases). V gave up 2 bases and J gave up 8 bases, with 9 bases separating them. In germline, CDR1 is SGHTA, CDR2 FQGNSA. This CDR3 spans 13 amino acids. This CDR3 reads CASSLRGWEKLFF. DNA of the CDR3: TGTGCCAGCAGCTTAAGGGGTTGGGAAAAACTGTTTTTT.

The V call is TRBV5-4, the J call TRBJ2-1, with D tentatively TRBD2 (6 bases). CDR3 size: 19 residues. The V end lost 4 bases, the J end lost 2 bases, and 25 bases lay between the germline ends. Germline loops: CDR1 SGHNT, CDR2 YYREEE (reference sequence). CDR3 nucleotides: TGTGCCAGCAGCAACCAGCCCCCTTTAACGGGGGAAGCCTACAATGAGCAGTTCTTC. Translated: CASSNQPPLTGEAYNEQFF. Using reference TRBV5-4 and TRBJ2-1 for the parts outside the CDR3, the full variable domain is ETGVTQSPTHLIKTRGQQVTLRCSSQSGHNTVSWYQQALGQGPQFIFQYYREEENGRGNFPPRFSGLQFPNYSSELNVNALELDDSALYLCASSNQPPLTGEAYNEQFFGPGTRLTVL.

The chain links TRBV10-3 to TRBJ1-1, with 8 bases that match TRBD1. The trim removed 2 bases at V and 13 bases at J, leaving 9 bases unmatched. The CDR3 has 13 amino acids. Germline-derived CDR1 and CDR2 are ENHRY and SYGVKD. This CDR3 reads CAISEGLTGGVFF. The CDR3, as DNA: TGTGCCATCAGTGAGGGACTAACAGGGGGTGTTTTCTTT.

The rearrangement uses TRBV7-9 and TRBJ2-7; D possibly corresponds to TRBD1 (6 bases). The germline gives CDR1 SEHNR, CDR2 FQNEAQ (reference sequence). The CDR3 is 15 amino acids. Trimming left V 4 bases short and J 4 bases short, with 17 bases between. CDR3 sequence (DNA): TGTGCCAGCAGCTCCAGGGGCTTGAGGAGGTACGAGCAGTACTTC. It yields the protein CASSSRGLRRYEQYF.

This sequence joins TRBV21-1 and TRBJ1-1; TRBD1 is the table's D call and was not checked against the DNA. TRBV21-1 is a known pseudogene. The CDR3 extends over 15 amino acids. The CDR3 DNA reads TGTGCCAGCAGCAAATGCAGACAGCCTAACACTGAAGCTTTCTTT. Residues: CASSKCRQPNTEAFF.

V usage is TRBV27 and J usage is TRBJ2-7, with a weak D call TRBD1 (5 bases). Germline CDR1 reads MNHEY; CDR2 reads SMNVEV (reference sequence). The CDR3 sequence is 14 residues long. V was clipped by 6 bases and J by 2 bases, with 14 bases between them. CDR3 in DNA: TGTGCCAGCAGGCCAACAGGTTTTGCCTACGAGCAGTACTTC. This gives the protein CASRPTGFAYEQYF.

This clone was observed once. The V gene is TRBV28, the J gene TRBJ2-1; 12 nucleotides agree with TRBD2. This CDR3 has 17 amino acids. V dropped 8 bases and J dropped 4; count of bases not matched to a gene: 12. From germline, CDR1 is MDHEN and CDR2 SYDVKM. The DNA of the CDR3 is TGTGCCAGCCGCCCACCCGGACTAGCGGGGACGTACAATGAGCAGTTCTTC. It codes for CASRPPGLAGTYNEQFF.

This chain links TRBV27 with TRBJ2-1; 11 bases are a match to TRBD2. From germline, CDR1 is MNHEY and CDR2 SMNVEV (reference sequence). After removal of 5 bases from V and 9 bases from J, the junction contained 12 bases not matched to a gene. CDR3 length: 16 amino acids. CDR3 loop: CASSVVAGGLGGEQFF. CDR3 sequence (DNA): TGTGCCAGCAGTGTCGTAGCGGGGGGGCTTGGAGGTGAGCAGTTCTTC.

The rearrangement uses TRBV21-1 and TRBJ2-7; the D call TRBD1 from the table was never checked on the DNA. TRBV21-1 is described as a pseudogene. There are 13 residues in the CDR3. The DNA for the CDR3 is TGTGCCAGCAGGACAGGGGGTTATCACGAGCAGTACTTC. It codes for CASRTGGYHEQYF.

This clone showed up just once. The chain joins TRBV19 to TRBJ1-5, with no clear D. Germline V gene sequence: CDR1 LNHDA, CDR2 SQIVND (reference sequence). The CDR3 totals 13 residues. The V end lost 8 bases, the J end lost 3 bases, and 11 bases lay between the germline ends. This chain's CDR3 is CASSRDFNQPQHF. The DNA of the CDR3 is TGTGCCAGTTCACGGGATTTCAATCAGCCCCAGCATTTT.

The V and J genes are TRBV5-4 and TRBJ2-7, with 7 nucleotides matching TRBD1. The CDR3 is made up of 15 amino acids. Germline V lookup: CDR1 SGHNT, CDR2 YYREEE (reference sequence). V lost 1 base and J lost 0; bases outside the gene matches: 4. In DNA form, the CDR3 reads TGTGCCAGCAGCTTGCGGACAGGTAGCTCCTACGAGCAGTACTTC. It codes for CASSLRTGSSYEQYF.

This chain links TRBV9 with TRBJ1-1, with 8 nucleotides matching TRBD1. The junction had 9 bases not matched to a gene; V was cut back by 8 bases and J by 6 bases. CDR1 SGDLS and CDR2 YYNGEE come from the germline V gene. The length of the CDR3 is 13 residues. The CDR3 reads CASSDRGISEAFF. The CDR3 nucleotides are TGTGCCAGTTCCGACAGGGGAATTTCTGAAGCTTTCTTT.

This chain's CDR3 is CATIAGAEGNTIYF. The CDR3 region has the DNA TGTGCCACAATCGCGGGCGCGGAAGGAAACACCATATATTTT. The rearrangement uses TRBV28 and TRBJ1-3; D remains unclear. V lost 10 bases and J 4 bases, leaving 17 bases between the germline ends. This CDR3 is 14 amino acids long. Germline loops: CDR1 MDHEN, CDR2 SYDVKM.

The chain links TRBV5-1 to TRBJ2-2; 12 nucleotides agree with TRBD2. The V segment lost 2 bases and the J segment 0 bases; nucleotides outside the gene matches: 8. This CDR3 contains 19 residues. From germline, CDR1 is SGHRS and CDR2 YFSETQ. CDR3 region: CASSFTSGGPISNTGELFF. The CDR3 DNA follows: TGCGCCAGCAGCTTTACTAGCGGGGGGCCAATATCGAACACCGGGGAGCTGTTTTTT. Combining the CDR3 with reference TRBV5-1 and TRBJ2-2 gives the whole variable domain KAGVTQTPRYLIKTRGQQVTLSCSPISGHRSVSWYQQTPGQGLQFLFEYFSETQRNKGNFPGRFSGRQFSNSRSEMNVSTLELGDSALYLCASSFTSGGPISNTGELFFGEGSRLTVL.

The chain links TRBV5-1 to TRBJ2-1; the match to TRBD1 covers 9 bases. Germline loops: CDR1 SGHRS, CDR2 YFSETQ. The J segment lost 9 bases and the V segment lost 4 bases, leaving 14 bases of the junction unmatched. This CDR3 has 16 residues. In DNA form, the CDR3 reads TGCGCCAGCAGCCCGGACGTAGGGACAGGGTTTGTTGAGCAGTTCTTC. This encodes CASSPDVGTGFVEQFF.

This chain uses TRBV7-9 with TRBJ2-3; D is unclear. Trimming cost V 3 bases and J 1 base, with 14 bases left between them. Germline V CDR1 and CDR2: SEHNR, FQNEAQ (reference sequence). The CDR3 totals 16 residues. Here the CDR3 DNA reads TGTGCCAGCAGCTTTAGTCGGCGGCCAGGCACAGATACGCAGTATTTT. It codes for CASSFSRRPGTDTQYF.

The CDR3 reads CASSEAGGTQYF. In nucleotides, the CDR3 is TGTGCCAGCAGTGAGGCGGGCGGTACGCAGTATTTT. The chain joins TRBV6-1 to TRBJ2-3, with D perhaps TRBD2 (5 bases). The CDR3 has 12 amino acids. Germline CDR1 reads MNHNS; CDR2 reads SASEGT. V dropped 3 bases and J dropped 8 bases, with 9 bases sitting between them.

The V gene is TRBV7-9, the J gene TRBJ2-7; a weak D match, TRBD1 (6 bases). Per germline, CDR1 SEHNR and CDR2 FQNEAQ (reference sequence). There are 15 residues in the CDR3. V lost 8 bases and J 0 bases, leaving 17 bases between the germline ends. The CDR3 loop reads CASLGTLDSSYEQYF. Written as DNA, the CDR3 is TGTGCCAGCCTTGGCACGTTGGACAGCTCCTACGAGCAGTACTTC.

CDR3 DNA: TGTGCCAGCAGCTTAAATAAGAGACTTCAAGAGACCCAGTACTTC. Encoded protein: CASSLNKRLQETQYF. The chain employs TRBV7-9 and TRBJ2-5; the D is unclear. Between the trimmed V and J ends, which lost 2 bases and 2 bases, there was a span of 12 bases. This CDR3 comprises 15 residues. Germline CDR1 reads SEHNR; CDR2 reads FQNEAQ (reference sequence).

The rearrangement uses TRBV11-2 and TRBJ1-4; perhaps TRBD1 as D (6 bases). Deletions cut 5 bases from V and 8 bases from J, with 15 bases between. The CDR3 is made up of 14 amino acids. Germline CDR1 reads SGHAT; CDR2 reads FQNNGV. CDR3 DNA sequence: TGTGCCAGCAGCCCCCAGGGGCCGAGGGAAAAACTGTTTTTT. Amino acid sequence: CASSPQGPREKLFF. Variable domain in full (rest from reference TRBV11-2 and TRBJ1-4): EAGVAQSPRYKIIEKRQSVAFWCNPISGHATLYWYQQILGQGPKLLIQFQNNGVVDDSQLPKDRFSAERLKGVDSTLKIQPAKLEDSAVYLCASSPQGPREKLFFGSGTQLSVL.

This clone was recorded only once. This sequence joins TRBV6-6 and TRBJ1-1; the match to TRBD1 covers 8 bases. Germline-derived CDR1 and CDR2 are MNHNY and SVGAGI (reference sequence). This CDR3 has 15 residues. V lost 8 bases to trimming and J lost 7 bases; unmatched junction nucleotides: 15. The DNA of the CDR3 is TGTGCCAGCTTGATCAATACAGGGGGTACTCATGAAGCTTTCTTT. Encoded protein: CASLINTGGTHEAFF.

In nucleotides, the CDR3 is TGTGCCAGTAGTATCACAGGGGGCGAAGCTTTCTTT. This gives the protein CASSITGGEAFF. The V call is TRBV19, the J call TRBJ1-1, with 9 bases identical to TRBD1. From germline, CDR1 is LNHDA and CDR2 SQIVND (reference sequence). The V gene end was trimmed by 3 bases and the J gene end by 8 bases; junction bases not matched to a gene: 1. The CDR3 is 12 residues long.

V is TRBV4-2 and J is TRBJ2-3; 8 bases agree with TRBD1. The J segment lost 2 bases and the V segment lost 2 bases, leaving 3 bases of the junction unmatched. The CDR3 runs to 15 residues. Germline values: CDR1 LGHNA, CDR2 YNFKEQ. CDR3 region: CASSQNRGSTDTQYF. DNA of the CDR3: TGTGCCAGCAGCCAAAACAGGGGGTCCACAGATACGCAGTATTTT.

CDR3 protein: CASAGGIGAEAFF. The CDR3 coding sequence is TGTGCCAGCGCTGGTGGGATCGGGGCTGAAGCTTTCTTT. The chain joins TRBV6-6 to TRBJ1-1; D unresolved. Germline assignment: CDR1 MNHNY and CDR2 SVGAGI (reference sequence). This CDR3 has 13 residues. With 8 bases removed from V and 6 bases from J, the gap between germline ends came to 16 bases.